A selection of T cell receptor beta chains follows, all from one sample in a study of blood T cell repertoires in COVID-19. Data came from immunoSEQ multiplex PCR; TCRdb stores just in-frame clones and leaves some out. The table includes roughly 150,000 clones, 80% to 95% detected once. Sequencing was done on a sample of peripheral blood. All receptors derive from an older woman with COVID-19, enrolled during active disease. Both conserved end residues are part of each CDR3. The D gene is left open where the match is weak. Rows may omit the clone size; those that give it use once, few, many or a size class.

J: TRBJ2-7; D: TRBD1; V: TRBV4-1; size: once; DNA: TGCGCCAGCAGCCTTGAGACAGGGGGGACCTACGAGCAGTACTTC; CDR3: CASSLETGGTYEQYF
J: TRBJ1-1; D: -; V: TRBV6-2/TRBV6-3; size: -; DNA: TGTGCCAGCAGCCGCGGACAGCCGAACACTGAAGCTTTCTTT; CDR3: CASSRGQPNTEAFF
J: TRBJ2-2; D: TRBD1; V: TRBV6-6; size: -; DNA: TGTGCCAGCAGAAGACAGGGGGCCGTCGGGGAGCTGTTTTTT; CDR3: CASRRQGAVGELFF
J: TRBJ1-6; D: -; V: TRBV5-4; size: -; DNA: TGTGCCAGCAGCTTGGGGGGGCAGCCCATTCCAGATAATTCACCCCTCCACTTT; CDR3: CASSLGGQPIPDNSPLHF
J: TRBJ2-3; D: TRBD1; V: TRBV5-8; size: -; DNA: TGTGCCAGCAGCTTCGGGGACAGGGGTGCAGATACGCAGTATTTT; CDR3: CASSFGDRGADTQYF
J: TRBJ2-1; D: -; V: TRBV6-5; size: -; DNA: TGTGCCAGCAGATCCAGGGAGGCCAAGCAGGTCTTC; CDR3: CASRSREAKQVF
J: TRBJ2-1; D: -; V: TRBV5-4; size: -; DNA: TGTGCCAGCAGCTTCCCCAGCGGGTCCAGGGATGAGCAGTTCTTC; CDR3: CASSFPSGSRDEQFF
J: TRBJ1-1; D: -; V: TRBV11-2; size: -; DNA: TGTGCCAGCAGCCCCGTCACGGTAAACACTGAAGCTTTCTTT; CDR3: CASSPVTVNTEAFF
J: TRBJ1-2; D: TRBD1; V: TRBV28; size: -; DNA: TGTGCCAGCCGTGGCCGGGACAGGCTCTATGGCTACACCTTC; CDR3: CASRGRDRLYGYTF
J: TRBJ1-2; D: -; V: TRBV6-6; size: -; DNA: TGTGCCAGCAGTTATGGGGACTCCAAGGGCTACACCTTC; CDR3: CASSYGDSKGYTF
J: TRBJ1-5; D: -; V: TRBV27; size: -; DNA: TGTGCCAGCAGTCATCTACAGGGCTCGGGCAATCAGCCCCAGCATTTT; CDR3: CASSHLQGSGNQPQHF
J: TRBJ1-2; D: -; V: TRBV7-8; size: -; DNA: TGTGCCAGCAGCTTCGGGACTCCTTCCTATGGCTACACCTTC; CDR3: CASSFGTPSYGYTF
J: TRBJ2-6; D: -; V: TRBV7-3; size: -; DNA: TGTGCCAGCAGCTCCCCAATCGGACAAGGGGGGGCCAACGTCCTGACTTTC; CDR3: CASSSPIGQGGANVLTF
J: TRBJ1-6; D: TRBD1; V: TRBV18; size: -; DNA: TGTGCCAGCTCACCCGGGACAGGGATTGTCGGGTCACCCCTCCACTTT; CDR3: CASSPGTGIVGSPLHF
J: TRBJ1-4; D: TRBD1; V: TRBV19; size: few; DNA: TGTGCCAGTAGTATCGCCGGGACAGGGTTAGAAAAACTGTTTTTT; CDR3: CASSIAGTGLEKLFF
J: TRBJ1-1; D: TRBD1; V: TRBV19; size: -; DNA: TGTGCCAGTACCGAAGGGGGGACAGTTAACACTGAAGCTTTCTTT; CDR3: CASTEGGTVNTEAFF
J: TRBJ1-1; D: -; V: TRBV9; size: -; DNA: TGTGCCAGCGGAGGGTTGAACACTGAAGCTTTCTTT; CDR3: CASGGLNTEAFF
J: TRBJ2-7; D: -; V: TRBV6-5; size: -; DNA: TGTGCCAGCTGCCGGGACACGATCTACGAGCAGTACTTC; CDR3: CASCRDTIYEQYF
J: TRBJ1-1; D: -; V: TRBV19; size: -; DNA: TGTGCCAGTACTCTGGGAGGGGTGAACACTGAAGCTTTCTTT; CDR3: CASTLGGVNTEAFF
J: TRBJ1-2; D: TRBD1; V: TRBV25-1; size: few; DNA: TGTGCCACCTCCCGGGACAGGGAGTTTGGCTACACCTTC; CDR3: CATSRDREFGYTF
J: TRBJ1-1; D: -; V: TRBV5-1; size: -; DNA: TGCGCCAGCAGCTTGGAAGTTGGGAGGAACACTGAAGCTTTCTTT; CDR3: CASSLEVGRNTEAFF
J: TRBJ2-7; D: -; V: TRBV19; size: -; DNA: TGTGCCAGTAGTATAGGGCAGCGAACCTACGAGCAGTACTTC; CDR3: CASSIGQRTYEQYF